The clone carrying this T cell receptor (beta chain) was seen repeatedly, ten times or more. The entry originates in a study of human T cells and chemical hapten exposure. Whole-study context: Patients, a majority of them female, were diagnosed with alopecia areata, totalis or universalis.

TCRdb ran MiXCR on the RACE reads and lists one entry per CDR3 protein. The table lists roughly 120,000 distinct CDR3 sequences, 9% to 14% of them singletons, with 1.3% to 1.5% in the top ten. The time point was: patch test 1, 2 weeks after DPC sensitization. The treatment is: therapeutic diphenylcyclopropenone sensitization with weekly scalp DPC. RNA extraction used unfractionated whole blood as the source of total RNA. The CDR3 has 13 amino acids. From germline, CDR1 is KGHSH and CDR2 LQKENI. The V segment lost 3 bases and the J segment 4 bases; nucleotides outside the gene matches: 2. The sample in question was whole blood, obtained in connection with sensitization to the hapten diphenylcyclopropenone (DPC). V and J are TRBV18 and TRBJ1-1, with 7 bases lining up with TRBD1. The receptor was derived from a woman in her 50s with alopecia areata. Some clones in this sample may be carry-over from other donors' samples. The CDR3 reads CASSPGQSTEAFF. CDR3 bases: TGTGCCAGCTCACCGGGACAGTCCACTGAAGCTTTCTTT.